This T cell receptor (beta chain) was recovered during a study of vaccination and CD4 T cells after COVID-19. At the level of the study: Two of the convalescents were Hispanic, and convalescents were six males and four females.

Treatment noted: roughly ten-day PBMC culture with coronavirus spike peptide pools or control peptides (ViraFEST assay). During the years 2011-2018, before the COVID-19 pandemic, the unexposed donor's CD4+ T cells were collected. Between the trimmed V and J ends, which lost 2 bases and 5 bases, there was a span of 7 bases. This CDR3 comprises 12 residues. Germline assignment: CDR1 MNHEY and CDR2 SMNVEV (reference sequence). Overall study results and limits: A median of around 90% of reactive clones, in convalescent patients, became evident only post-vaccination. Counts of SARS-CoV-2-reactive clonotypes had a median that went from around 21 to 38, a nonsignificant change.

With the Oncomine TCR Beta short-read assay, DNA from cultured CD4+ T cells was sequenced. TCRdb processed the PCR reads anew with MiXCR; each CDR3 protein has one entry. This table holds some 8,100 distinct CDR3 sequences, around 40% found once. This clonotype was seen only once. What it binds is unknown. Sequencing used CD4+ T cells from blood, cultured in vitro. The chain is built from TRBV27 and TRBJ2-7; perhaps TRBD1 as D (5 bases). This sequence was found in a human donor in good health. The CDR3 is CASSLGHHEQYF. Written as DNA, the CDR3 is TGTGCCAGCAGTTTAGGACACCACGAGCAGTACTTC.